Sequencing of this TCR beta chain was carried out in a study of shared clonotypes between healthy human individuals. Profiling relied on immunoSEQ multiplex PCR, and the TCRdb table lists in-frame clones only, not all of them. The repertoire has 1.5 million to 2.5 million clones, about 95% of them found once; the top ten carry roughly 1.2%. The germline CDR1 and CDR2 sequences are MNHEY and SMNVEV (reference sequence). The CDR3 is 13 amino acids. On this clone itself: The junction shows a germline mismatch at one end, possibly a read error.

Positive CCR7 selection of CD45RO-negative cells yielded the naive CD8 cells, and terminally differentiated effector memory CD45RA+ cells were excluded. The receptor was isolated from a man aged 18 to 30 in good health. The chain uses TRBV27 and TRBJ2-1; D remains unclear. The source material was naive CD8+ T cells sorted from blood. For the CDR3, the DNA is TGTGCCAGCAGTCTCGACTCCCACAATGAGCAGTTCTTC. Protein: CASSLDSHNEQFF.